A single sample gave rise to the 29 T cell receptor beta chains below, sequenced in a study of shared clonotypes between healthy human individuals. Repertoires were generated with immunoSEQ multiplex PCR, while TCRdb's copy carries only in-frame clones and drops some. The sample shows about 800,000 clones, about 97% of them seen only once. CD45RO-negative, CCR7-selected cells formed the naive CD8 fraction, which excluded terminally differentiated effector memory CD45RA+ cells. Sequenced: naive CD8+ T cells sorted from blood. The receptors here all came from a man aged 25-40 years in good health.

V and J are TRBV6-5 and TRBJ2-5; D remains unclear. The germline V gene has CDR1 MNHEY and CDR2 SVGAGI. CDR3 length: 13 residues. The germline V and J ends were trimmed by 7 bases and 5 bases, with 14 bases remaining between them. DNA for the CDR3: TGTGCCAGCACCGGAGAAAGTCGGGAGACCCAGTACTTC. This sequence encodes CASTGESRETQYF.

The chain recombines TRBV7-9 with TRBJ2-3, with 8 nucleotides matching TRBD2. Losses at the gene ends were 2 bases for V and 5 bases for J; bases not matched to a gene: 6. Germline values: CDR1 SEHNR, CDR2 FQNEAQ (reference sequence). The CDR3 runs to 15 residues. CDR3 protein: CASSLQRESIDTQYF. The CDR3 coding sequence is TGTGCCAGCAGCTTACAGCGGGAGAGTATAGATACGCAGTATTTT.

This rearrangement joins TRBV6-6 to TRBJ2-7; 7 nucleotides match TRBD1. The CDR3 is 16 residues long. The V segment lost 2 bases and the J segment 2 bases; nucleotides outside the gene matches: 9. Germline V gene lookup returns CDR1 MNHNY and CDR2 SVGAGI (reference sequence). The CDR3 sequence is CASSYPRQGLTYEQYF. CDR3 bases: TGTGCCAGCAGTTACCCTAGACAGGGCCTGACCTACGAGCAGTACTTC.

V usage is TRBV2 and J usage is TRBJ2-7; D is ambiguous. The CDR3 contains 12 residues. V lost 5 bases, J lost 6 bases, and 11 bases lay in between. The germline V gene has CDR1 SNHLY and CDR2 FYNNEI. CDR3: CASSPPRTEQYF. In DNA, the CDR3 is TGTGCCAGCAGTCCACCCCGGACCGAGCAGTACTTC.

This clone came up once. This sequence joins TRBV19 and TRBJ1-1, with 7 bases fitting TRBD1. The CDR3 is made up of 14 amino acids. Germline loops: CDR1 LNHDA, CDR2 SQIVND (reference sequence). Germline trimming cut 4 bases from V and 5 bases from J; bases unmatched to any gene: 7. The CDR3 bases are TGTGCCAGTAGTAAAGAAGGGGGCTGGACTGAAGCTTTCTTT. Protein: CASSKEGGWTEAFF. Filled out from reference TRBV19 and TRBJ1-1, the complete variable domain reads DGGITQSPKYLFRKEGQNVTLSCEQNLNHDAMYWYRQDPGQGLRLIYYSQIVNDFQKGDIAEGYSVSREKKESFPLTVTSAQKNPTAFYLCASSKEGGWTEAFFGQGTRLTVV.

The V and J genes are TRBV5-8 and TRBJ2-5; 9 bases are shared with TRBD1. The CDR3 is made up of 15 amino acids. From germline, CDR1 is SGHTS and CDR2 YDEGEE. J lost 5 bases, V lost 4 bases, and 9 bases had no gene match. The CDR3 protein is CASSLLRDRDETQYF. CDR3 nucleotides: TGTGCCAGCAGCCTCTTACGGGACAGGGATGAGACCCAGTACTTC.

The count of this clone is one. The V gene is TRBV29-1, the J gene TRBJ1-1; D is undetermined. The germline V gene encodes CDR1 SQVTM and CDR2 ANQGSEA. V was pared by 4 bases and J by 7 bases, with 10 bases between. There are 11 residues in the CDR3. The CDR3 coding sequence is TGCAGCGTTGCAATAGGTGGTGAAGCTTTCTTT. This codes for CSVAIGGEAFF.

The chain has TRBV11-2 and TRBJ1-2; D unclear. CDR1 is SGHAT, CDR2 FQNNGV, per germline. This CDR3 region has 13 residues. Trimming left V 1 base short and J 1 base short, with 4 bases between. The CDR3 loop reads CASSLGINYGYTF. In nucleotides, the CDR3 is TGTGCCAGCAGCTTAGGGATTAACTATGGCTACACCTTC.

This clone was detected a few times. The chain couples TRBV7-9 to TRBJ1-5; D unclear. CDR1 and CDR2 (germline): SEHNR, FQNEAQ (reference sequence). V was shortened by 5 bases and J by 2 bases, with 13 bases between the two germline ends. The CDR3 is 15 residues long. The CDR3 is CASSTGGVGNQPQHF. CDR3 nucleotides: TGTGCCAGCAGCACGGGAGGCGTAGGCAATCAGCCCCAGCATTTT.

The chain links TRBV7-9 to TRBJ2-7; no reliable D call. This CDR3 has 13 residues. V dropped 5 bases and J dropped 6 bases, with 14 bases sitting between them. Germline lookup yields CDR1 SEHNR and CDR2 FQNEAQ (reference sequence). The CDR3 bases are TGTGCCAGCAGCCACAAAGGCGAGAGCGAGCAGTACTTC. Encoded protein: CASSHKGESEQYF.

The chain is built from TRBV11-3 and TRBJ1-3; 9 positions match TRBD1. The V and J ends lost 4 bases and 7 bases, in that order; junction bases with no gene match: 2. CDR1 and CDR2 (germline): SGHNT, YENEEA. There are 13 residues in the CDR3. CDR3 sequence (DNA): TGTGCCAGCAGCTCGGGGACAGGGAACACCATATATTTT. It encodes CASSSGTGNTIYF.

The chain links TRBV7-9 to TRBJ2-5; possible D gene TRBD1, 5 bases. V lost 3 bases and J lost 1, with 21 bases in between. The CDR3 loop spans 18 amino acids. CDR1 SEHNR and CDR2 FQNEAQ come from the germline V gene (reference sequence). CDR3 coding DNA: TGTGCCAGCAGCTTCTTCCCCCAAACAGACAGTTTCCAAGAGACCCAGTACTTC. Amino acids: CASSFFPQTDSFQETQYF.

J is TRBJ2-5 and V is TRBV6-5; 7 bases match TRBD1. The V segment lost 2 bases and the J segment 5 bases; nucleotides outside the gene matches: 2. The CDR3 spans 13 residues. Germline loops: CDR1 MNHEY, CDR2 SVGAGI. The CDR3 here is CASSYQGEETQYF. The DNA for the CDR3 is TGTGCCAGCAGTTACCAGGGGGAGGAGACCCAGTACTTC.

The J gene is TRBJ2-5, the V gene TRBV7-8; TRBD1 matches 7 bases. The V segment lost 3 bases and the J segment 0 bases; nucleotides outside the gene matches: 4. Germline CDR1 is SGHVS and CDR2 is FQNEAQ. This CDR3 contains 15 residues. The DNA of the CDR3 is TGTGCCAGCAGCTTGGGACAGACGTACCAAGAGACCCAGTACTTC. Translation gives CASSLGQTYQETQYF.

The rearrangement links TRBV29-1 to TRBJ2-7; 12 bases match TRBD1. The CDR3 contains 14 residues. From germline, CDR1 is SQVTM and CDR2 ANQGSEA. V gave up 2 bases and J gave up 5 bases; unmatched junction bases: 4. The CDR3 here is CSVELGQGANEQYF. The CDR3 DNA is TGCAGCGTTGAATTGGGACAGGGGGCAAACGAGCAGTACTTC.

The chain links TRBV5-1 to TRBJ2-6; D not certain. Per the germline V gene, CDR1 is SGHRS and CDR2 is YFSETQ. V was shortened by 0 bases and J by 0 bases, with 7 bases between the two germline ends. The CDR3 is made up of 16 amino acids. The CDR3 nucleotides are TGCGCCAGCAGCTTGGGGGCCGTCTCTGGGGCCAACGTCCTGACTTTC. Translating it yields CASSLGAVSGANVLTF.

Written as DNA, the CDR3 is TGTGCCAGCAGTCGCAGGGAGGGGGAGTACAATGAGCAGTTCTTC. This gives the protein CASSRREGEYNEQFF. This chain joins TRBV27 and TRBJ2-1; TRBD2 might be the D (7 bases). The CDR3 length is 15 residues. V was pared by 5 bases and J by 4 bases, with 15 bases between. The germline gives CDR1 MNHEY, CDR2 SMNVEV (reference sequence).

The V and J genes are TRBV19 and TRBJ2-7; possible D gene TRBD1, 6 bases. Germline CDR1 and CDR2: LNHDA and SQIVND (reference sequence). CDR3 length: 18 residues. V gave up 3 bases and J gave up 3 bases, with 24 bases separating them. CDR3 amino acids: CASSIEDSPTLPRYEQYF. CDR3 in DNA: TGTGCCAGTAGTATCGAGGACAGTCCCACTTTGCCCCGCTACGAGCAGTACTTC.

In nucleotides, the CDR3 is TGTGCCACCACGGGGAGGGGCGGACGGGCCGACCTCTACAATGAGCAGTTCTTC. Translating it yields CATTGRGGRADLYNEQFF. V and J are TRBV15 and TRBJ2-1, with 7 nucleotides matching TRBD2. The ends lost 7 bases at V and 3 bases at J; junction bases unmatched: 18. The CDR3 sequence is 18 residues long. The germline V gene encodes CDR1 LNHNV and CDR2 YYDKDF (reference sequence).

The chain is built from TRBV10-2 and TRBJ2-1, with 8 bases matching TRBD1. The V and J ends lost 6 bases and 0 bases, in that order; junction bases with no gene match: 4. CDR1 WSHSY and CDR2 SAAADI come from the germline V gene. The CDR3 runs to 15 residues. The CDR3 nucleotides are TGCGCCAGCAGGGGACAGGACAGCTCCTACAATGAGCAGTTCTTC. Translating gives CASRGQDSSYNEQFF.

This clone was observed a few times. The J gene is TRBJ1-1, the V gene TRBV6-5; D ambiguous. The CDR3 loop spans 12 amino acids. Trimming shortened V by 8 bases and J by 0 bases, and 7 bases separated the two germline ends. Germline V gene lookup returns CDR1 MNHEY and CDR2 SVGAGI. CDR3 amino acids: CASGFMNTEAFF. CDR3 in DNA: TGTGCCAGCGGTTTCATGAACACTGAAGCTTTCTTT.

This sequence joins TRBV11-2 and TRBJ2-3; 9 nucleotides align to TRBD2. This CDR3 has 20 residues. V shed 0 bases, J shed 1 base, and the junction held 14 bases outside the gene matches. Germline V CDR1 and CDR2: SGHAT, FQNNGV. The CDR3 nucleotides read TGTGCCAGCAGCTTAGATTGGTTTAGCGGGAGCGCGCTGGGCACAGATACGCAGTATTTT. It encodes CASSLDWFSGSALGTDTQYF.

A single count supports this clone. One junction end disagrees with the germline gene, perhaps due to a read error. This chain uses TRBV5-4 with TRBJ2-1; TRBD1 aligns across 7 bases. The germline gives CDR1 SGHNT, CDR2 YYREEE (reference sequence). This CDR3 spans 14 amino acids. The CDR3 DNA follows: TGTGCCAGCCGCTTAAGGGGGCAATTGAATGAGCAGTTCTTC. Amino acid sequence: CASRLRGQLNEQFF.

The chain uses TRBV28 and TRBJ1-2, with D perhaps matching TRBD1 (5 bases). Trimming stripped 2 bases from V and 2 bases from J, with 18 bases between. Germline CDR1 and CDR2: MDHEN and SYDVKM. The CDR3 contains 17 residues. The CDR3 protein is CASSLSSPGRANYGYTF. DNA for the CDR3: TGTGCCAGCAGTTTAAGTAGCCCCGGCAGGGCCAACTATGGCTACACCTTC.

The chain is built from TRBV6-5 and TRBJ2-7; D perhaps matches TRBD2 (5 bases). Trimming took 5 bases from V and 5 from J, leaving 10 bases between them. Germline V gene lookup returns CDR1 MNHEY and CDR2 SVGAGI. This CDR3 has 12 residues. CDR3 sequence (DNA): TGTGCCAGCAGTGCTACCGGGGACGAGCAGTACTTC. Protein sequence: CASSATGDEQYF.

The chain combines TRBV28 with TRBJ2-2, with 7 bases matching TRBD1. From germline, CDR1 is MDHEN and CDR2 SYDVKM. With 4 bases clipped from V and 5 bases from J, the junction kept 7 bases outside the gene matches. The CDR3 sequence is 15 residues long. CDR3 coding DNA: TGTGCCAGCAGTTCTATAGTACAGGGGACCGGGGAGCTGTTTTTT. Amino acids: CASSSIVQGTGELFF. The full variable domain, its missing parts supplied by reference TRBV28 and TRBJ2-2, is DVKVTQSSRYLVKRTGEKVFLECVQDMDHENMFWYRQDPGLGLRLIYFSYDVKMKEKGDIPEGYSVSREKKERFSLILESASTNQTSMYLCASSSIVQGTGELFFGEGSRLTVL.

This chain uses TRBV2 with TRBJ2-7, with D perhaps assigned TRBD1 or TRBD2 (5 bases each). The CDR3 is 16 residues long. V lost 4 bases and J 0 bases, leaving 16 bases between the germline ends. From germline, CDR1 is SNHLY and CDR2 FYNNEI. CDR3 sequence: CASSATTAGSSYEQYF. The CDR3 DNA sequence: TGTGCCAGCAGTGCCACTACGGCAGGGAGCTCCTACGAGCAGTACTTC.

The V gene is TRBV7-9, the J gene TRBJ2-1; D is tentatively TRBD1 or TRBD2 (5 bases each). CDR3 length equals 15 residues. Germline loops: CDR1 SEHNR, CDR2 FQNEAQ (reference sequence). Trimming stripped 4 bases from V and 7 bases from J, with 17 bases between. CDR3 DNA: TGTGCCAGCAGCTCCTTGGGGACCGATGCGAATGAGCAGTTCTTC. Translated, it gives CASSSLGTDANEQFF. Drawing the rest from reference TRBV7-9 and TRBJ2-1, the complete variable domain is DTGVSQNPRHKITKRGQNVTFRCDPISEHNRLYWYRQTLGQGPEFLTYFQNEAQLEKSRLLSDRFSAERPKGSFSTLEIQRTEQGDSAMYLCASSSLGTDANEQFFGPGTRLTVL.

The chain recombines TRBV5-1 with TRBJ2-7; TRBD2 aligns across 11 bases. CDR3 size: 16 residues. V lost 4 bases and J lost 0; bases outside the gene matches: 6. Germline V gene sequence: CDR1 SGHRS, CDR2 YFSETQ. This chain's CDR3 is CASSQIAGGPSYEQYF. The CDR3, as DNA: TGCGCCAGCAGCCAGATAGCGGGAGGGCCCTCCTACGAGCAGTACTTC.